Below are 12 T cell receptor beta chains sequenced from a single sample in a study of blood T cells in healthy people across ages. Next came a second PCR, run for about 6 to 12 cycles, which used a sample-barcoded 5' primer along with a J-beta primer mix. TCRdb ran MiXCR on the 5' RACE reads and lists one entry per CDR3 protein. In the table there are 1.8 million or so distinct CDR3 sequences, more than 35% of which are singletons. Material: blood. These receptors all stem from a human donor in good health.

The chain is built from TRBV7-3 and TRBJ2-3, with 9 bases matching TRBD2. Germline loops: CDR1 SGHTA, CDR2 FQGTGA. The length of the CDR3 is 17 residues. J was trimmed by 4 bases and V by 2 bases; bases with no gene match: 10. The CDR3, as DNA: TGTGCCAGCAGCTTAGATTTGCGGGGGGGCGATTCAGATACGCAGTATTTT. It specifies CASSLDLRGGDSDTQYF.

The chain is built from TRBV9 and TRBJ1-2, with D uncertain. The CDR3 is made up of 15 amino acids. The V gene lost 3 bases and the J gene lost 2 bases, with 14 bases spanning the gap. Looked up from germline, CDR1 is SGDLS and CDR2 is YYNGEE. CDR3 in DNA: TGTGCCAGCAGCGCGACATTACGACGGAACTATGGCTACACCTTC. Amino acids: CASSATLRRNYGYTF.

The CDR3 loop is CASSTTGTSYGYTF. The CDR3 nucleotides are TGTGCCAGTAGTACGACTGGGACCTCCTATGGCTACACCTTC. This chain links TRBV19 with TRBJ1-2; a possible D gene is TRBD1 (5 bases). Germline assignment: CDR1 LNHDA and CDR2 SQIVND (reference sequence). V lost 4 bases and J lost 4, with 13 bases in between. This CDR3 region has 14 residues.

This clonotype was observed a few times. The V gene is TRBV7-2, the J gene TRBJ2-1; D unresolved. The V end was cut by 1 base, the J end by 7 bases, with 11 bases between. CDR1 SGHTA and CDR2 FQGNSA come from the germline V gene. The CDR3 length is 14 residues. As DNA, the CDR3 is TGTGCCAGCAGCTTAGGACGGGTCGAGAATGAGCAGTTCTTC. Encoded protein: CASSLGRVENEQFF. Using reference TRBV7-2 and TRBJ2-1 for the parts outside the CDR3, the full variable domain is GAGVSQSPSNKVTEKGKDVELRCDPISGHTALYWYRQSLGQGLEFLIYFQGNSAPDKSGLPSDRFSAERTGGSVSTLTIQRTQQEDSAVYLCASSLGRVENEQFFGPGTRLTVL.

This clonotype was seen repeatedly, ten times or more. V gene TRBV7-2 combines with J gene TRBJ2-5, with D perhaps matching TRBD1 (6 bases). The length of the CDR3 is 15 residues. Germline lookup yields CDR1 SGHTA and CDR2 FQGNSA. Trimming removed 3 bases at V and 0 bases at J, with 11 bases between. The CDR3: CASSFSGQYQETQYF. Here the CDR3 DNA reads TGTGCCAGCAGCTTCAGCGGACAGTACCAAGAGACCCAGTACTTC. The whole variable domain, remainder taken from reference TRBV7-2 and TRBJ2-5, is GAGVSQSPSNKVTEKGKDVELRCDPISGHTALYWYRQSLGQGLEFLIYFQGNSAPDKSGLPSDRFSAERTGGSVSTLTIQRTQQEDSAVYLCASSFSGQYQETQYFGPGTRLLVL.

V and J are TRBV12-3 or TRBV12-4 and TRBJ2-1; D tentatively reads TRBD1 or TRBD2 (6 bases each). V lost 6 bases to trimming and J lost 0 bases, with 15 bases between them. This CDR3 is 16 amino acids long. The CDR3 sequence: CASSYPGGGSYNEQFF. CDR3 sequence (DNA): TGTGCCAGCAGCTATCCCGGGGGCGGCTCCTACAATGAGCAGTTCTTC.

V and J are TRBV11-2 and TRBJ2-3, with D maybe TRBD1 (7 bases). The CDR3 is 18 amino acids. CDR1 SGHAT and CDR2 FQNNGV come from the germline V gene. V was trimmed by 2 bases and J by 5 bases, leaving 23 bases between them. CDR3 nucleotide sequence: TGTGCCAGCAGCTTATCATCCTGGAGGGGGCGCTTAGGAGATACGCAGTATTTT. It yields the protein CASSLSSWRGRLGDTQYF.

This clonotype was picked up a small number of times. This chain uses TRBV6-6 with TRBJ1-2, with 9 bases matching TRBD1. The CDR3 has 14 amino acids. J lost 7 bases, V lost 2 bases, and 5 bases had no gene match. Germline CDR1 is MNHNY and CDR2 is SVGAGI (reference sequence). The CDR3 reads CASSYLGQGLGYTF. The CDR3 bases are TGTGCCAGCAGTTACCTGGGACAGGGACTTGGCTACACCTTC.

This clonotype appeared a few times. One junction end does not reproduce the germline sequence, and a read error may be involved. The chain couples TRBV20-1 to TRBJ1-6; 7 nucleotides align to TRBD1. Per germline, CDR1 DFQATT and CDR2 SNEGSKA (reference sequence). The CDR3 consists of 13 residues. DNA of the CDR3: TGCGGTGCTAGAGTGGGACAGTATTCACCCCTCCACTTT. It codes for CGARVGQYSPLHF.

This clonotype was counted a single time. The chain combines TRBV6-5 with TRBJ1-2, with a tentative D call TRBD1 (6 bases). This CDR3 region has 14 residues. Deletions cut 10 bases from V and 3 bases from J, with 18 bases between. The germline V gene encodes CDR1 MNHEY and CDR2 SVGAGI. In nucleotides, the CDR3 is TGTGCCACCAACGGACTAGGGGGATACTATGGCTACACCTTC. Its protein is CATNGLGGYYGYTF.

The chain uses TRBV5-1 and TRBJ2-5; 9 nucleotides agree with TRBD2. Trimming cost V 4 bases and J 5 bases; bases outside gene matches: 9. CDR1 and CDR2 (germline): SGHRS, YFSETQ. The CDR3 is 15 amino acids. Here the CDR3 DNA reads TGCGCCAGCAGCCCTCGGCGGGGGGGCGGGGAGACCCAGTACTTC. Its protein product is CASSPRRGGGETQYF. Filled out from reference TRBV5-1 and TRBJ2-5, the complete variable domain reads KAGVTQTPRYLIKTRGQQVTLSCSPISGHRSVSWYQQTPGQGLQFLFEYFSETQRNKGNFPGRFSGRQFSNSRSEMNVSTLELGDSALYLCASSPRRGGGETQYFGPGTRLLVL.

The chain links TRBV20-1 to TRBJ2-5, with D tentatively TRBD2 (6 bases). Germline V CDR1 and CDR2: DFQATT, SNEGSKA (reference sequence). This CDR3 region has 14 residues. Trimming took 4 bases from V and 11 from J, leaving 23 bases between them. In DNA form, the CDR3 reads TGCAGTGCTAATGACCTTAGGAGGGGAGAGGCTCAGTACTTC. Encoded protein: CSANDLRRGEAQYF.